This T cell receptor (beta chain) emerged from a study of response to subunit inactivated influenza vaccine. The V end was cut by 5 bases, the J end by 7 bases, with 11 bases between. CDR1 and CDR2 (germline): KGHDR, SFDVKD. The CDR3 has 12 residues. TCRdb redid the calling of the RT-PCR reads with MiXCR, one entry per CDR3 protein. The data contain some 200,000 distinct CDR3 sequences, approximately 12% of them singletons. There are a few counts of this clonotype. These sequences were also reported in another study, on T cells expressing NK-cell markers. From that report: In generating TCR beta cDNA, 5'RACE template switching with UMIs was used. The eight sequenced donors comprised seven who were HCMV-seropositive and one who was seronegative.

The source was CD8+ T cells sorted from PBMCs, collected about 12 days after vaccination. The V and J genes are TRBV24-1 and TRBJ2-7; D not certain. This sequence originates from a man aged 45-60 years who received an inactivated influenza vaccine. The CDR3 sequence: CATSVLDGEQYF. The CDR3 nucleotides are TGTGCCACCAGTGTCCTCGACGGGGAGCAGTACTTC.